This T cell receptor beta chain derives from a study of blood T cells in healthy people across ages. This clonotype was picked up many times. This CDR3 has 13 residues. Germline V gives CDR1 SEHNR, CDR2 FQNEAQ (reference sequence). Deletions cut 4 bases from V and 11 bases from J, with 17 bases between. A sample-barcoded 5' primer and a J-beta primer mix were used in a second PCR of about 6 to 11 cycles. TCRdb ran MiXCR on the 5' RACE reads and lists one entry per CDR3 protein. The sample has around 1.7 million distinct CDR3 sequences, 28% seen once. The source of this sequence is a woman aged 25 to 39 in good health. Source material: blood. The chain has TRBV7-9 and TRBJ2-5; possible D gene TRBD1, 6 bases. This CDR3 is CASSYSDRLTQYF. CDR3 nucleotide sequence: TGTGCCAGCAGCTATTCGGACAGATTAACGCAGTACTTC.